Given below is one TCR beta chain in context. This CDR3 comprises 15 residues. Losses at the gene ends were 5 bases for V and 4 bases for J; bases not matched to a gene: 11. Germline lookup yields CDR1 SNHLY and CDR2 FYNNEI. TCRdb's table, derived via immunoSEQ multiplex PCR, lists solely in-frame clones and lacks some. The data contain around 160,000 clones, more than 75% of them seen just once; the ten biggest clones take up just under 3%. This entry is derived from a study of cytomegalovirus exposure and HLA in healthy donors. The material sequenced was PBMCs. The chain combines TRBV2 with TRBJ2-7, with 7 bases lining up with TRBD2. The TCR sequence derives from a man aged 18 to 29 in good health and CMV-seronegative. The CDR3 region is CASSLRARDYYEQYF. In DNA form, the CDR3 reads TGTGCCAGCAGTCTAAGGGCCCGGGACTATTACGAGCAGTACTTC.